The clone carrying this T cell receptor beta chain was recorded many times. The target antigen is unknown. Primed by a sample-barcoded 5' primer and a J-beta primer mix, a second PCR proceeded for 7 to 11 cycles. Every cDNA molecule bore a tag from a template-switch adaptor containing 12 random nucleotides. TCRdb processed the 5' RACE reads anew with MiXCR; each CDR3 protein has one entry. The sample consists of about 1.8 million distinct CDR3 sequences, about 50% of them appearing once. The source of the sample is a study of blood T cells in healthy people across ages. Study information: T cells yielded about one barcoded beta molecule per two cells through template switching.

Study-wide results and limits: Leaving the PBMCs unsorted stopped any conclusive comparison of naive versus antigen-experienced cells.

Germline V gene sequence: CDR1 KGHSH, CDR2 LQKENI. The V segment lost 3 bases and the J segment 2 bases; nucleotides outside the gene matches: 2. The CDR3 has 14 amino acids. V and J are TRBV18 and TRBJ2-3, with 7 positions matching TRBD1. The clonotype was recovered from a woman in her 40s in good health. Input material: blood. CDR3 nucleotide sequence: TGTGCCAGCTCACCCGGGACAGTCACAGATACGCAGTATTTT. Its translation is CASSPGTVTDTQYF.